This TCR beta chain was captured by sequencing in a study of cytomegalovirus exposure and HLA in healthy donors. The germline gives CDR1 SGHDT, CDR2 YYEEEE. The CDR3 length is 15 residues. The J segment lost 6 bases and the V segment lost 4 bases, leaving 9 bases of the junction unmatched. PCR employed 60 Vbeta and 13 Jbeta primers. Repertoires were generated with immunoSEQ multiplex PCR, while TCRdb's copy carries only in-frame clones and drops some. Here the sample table reports about 200,000 clones. Notes on the study in general: A link between a missense DCLRE1C variant and TCR beta V- and J-gene trimming emerged from a later analysis. It was confirmed in vitro that a few of the CMV-associated chains were specific for CMV antigens.

As concerns this clone: What it binds is unknown.

The receptor comes from a girl aged 2-10 years in good health and CMV-seropositive. The chain links TRBV5-6 to TRBJ1-4; 7 nucleotides match TRBD1. What was sequenced was PBMCs. CDR3 region: CASSLMDRFDEKLFF. CDR3 sequence (DNA): TGTGCCAGCAGCCTGATGGACAGGTTCGATGAAAAACTGTTTTTT.